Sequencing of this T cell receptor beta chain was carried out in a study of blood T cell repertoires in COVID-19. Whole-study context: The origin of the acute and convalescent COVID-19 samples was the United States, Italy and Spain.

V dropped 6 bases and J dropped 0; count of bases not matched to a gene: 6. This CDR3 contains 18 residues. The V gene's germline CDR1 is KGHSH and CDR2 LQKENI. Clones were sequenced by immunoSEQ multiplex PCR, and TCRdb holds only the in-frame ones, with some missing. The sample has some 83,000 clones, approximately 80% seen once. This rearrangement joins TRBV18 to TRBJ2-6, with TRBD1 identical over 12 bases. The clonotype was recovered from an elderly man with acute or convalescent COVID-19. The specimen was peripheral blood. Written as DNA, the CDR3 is TGTGCCAGCTCGGGACAGGGGGCCTTTTTCTCTGGGGCCAACGTCCTGACTTTC. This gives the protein CASSGQGAFFSGANVLTF. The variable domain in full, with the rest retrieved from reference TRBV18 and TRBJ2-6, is NAGVMQNPRHLVRRRGQEARLRCSPMKGHSHVYWYRQLPEEGLKFMVYLQKENIIDESGMPKERFSAEFPKEGPSILRIQQVVRGDSAAYFCASSGQGAFFSGANVLTFGAGSRLTVL.